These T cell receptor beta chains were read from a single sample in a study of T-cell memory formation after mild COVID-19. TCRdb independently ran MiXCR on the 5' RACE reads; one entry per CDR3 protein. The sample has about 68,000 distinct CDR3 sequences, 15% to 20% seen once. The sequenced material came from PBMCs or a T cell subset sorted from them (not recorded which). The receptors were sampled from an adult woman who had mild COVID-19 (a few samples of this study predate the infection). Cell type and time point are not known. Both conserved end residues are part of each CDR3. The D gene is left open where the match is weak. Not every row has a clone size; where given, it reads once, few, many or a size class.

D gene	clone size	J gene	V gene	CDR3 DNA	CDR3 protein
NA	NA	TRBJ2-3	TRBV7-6	TGTGCCAGCAGCTTTTCGGCGGGAAGAGGTTCAGATACGCAGTATTTT	CASSFSAGRGSDTQYF
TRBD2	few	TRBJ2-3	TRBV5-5	TGTGCCAGCAGCTATGGGGGTTTTTGGGTAGCGGGAGTACCGGACGATACGCAGTATTTT	CASSYGGFWVAGVPDDTQYF
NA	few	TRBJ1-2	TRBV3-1	TGTGCCAGCAGCCAAGAGAGGGGGGCCACCCAGAAAGGCTATGGCTACACCTTC	CASSQERGATQKGYGYTF
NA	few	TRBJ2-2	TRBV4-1	TGCGCCAGCAGATTAACTAGGTCCACCGGGGAGCTGTTTTTT	CASRLTRSTGELFF
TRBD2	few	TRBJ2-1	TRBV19	TGTGCCAGTAGTATAACCAGCGGGAGAGATTACAATGAGCAGTTCTTC	CASSITSGRDYNEQFF
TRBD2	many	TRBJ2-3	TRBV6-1	TGTGCCAGCAGTGACCCAGCGGGGGCCTCCACAGATACGCAGTATTTT	CASSDPAGASTDTQYF
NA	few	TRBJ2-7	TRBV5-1	TGCGCCAGCAGCTTGAGTCAGGGGAGCTCCTACGAGCAGTACTTC	CASSLSQGSSYEQYF
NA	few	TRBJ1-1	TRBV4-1	TGCGCCAGCAGCCAAAAAAGGGGGGATGCTTTCTTT	CASSQKRGDAFF
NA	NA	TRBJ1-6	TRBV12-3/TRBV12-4	TGTGCCAGCAGTTTATCCAGTTATAATTCACCCCTCCACTTT	CASSLSSYNSPLHF
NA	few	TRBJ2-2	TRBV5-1	TGCGCCAGCAGCTTGGCCCCCTATGGCTTTAACAACACCGGGGAGCTGTTTTTT	CASSLAPYGFNNTGELFF
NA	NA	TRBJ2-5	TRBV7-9	TGTGCCAGCAGCCCGGGCCCCCGAGAGACCCAGTACTTC	CASSPGPRETQYF
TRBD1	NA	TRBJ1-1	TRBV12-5	TGTGCTAGTGGTTCCAACAGGGGAAAGACTGAAGCTTTCTTT	CASGSNRGKTEAFF
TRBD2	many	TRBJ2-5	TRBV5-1	TGCGCCAGCAGCTTGGATGCAGCGGGGGCCCACGACCCAGAGACCCAGTACTTC	CASSLDAAGAHDPETQYF
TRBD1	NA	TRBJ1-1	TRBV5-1	TGCGCCAGCAGCGTCTTCCGGGACAGGGAAGCTTTCTTT	CASSVFRDREAFF
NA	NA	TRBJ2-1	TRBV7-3	TGTGCCAGCAGCTTTGAGGGGATCAATGAGCAGTTCTTC	CASSFEGINEQFF
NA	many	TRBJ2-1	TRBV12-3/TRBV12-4	TGTGCCAGCAGTTTTGGCAATGAGCAGTTCTTC	CASSFGNEQFF
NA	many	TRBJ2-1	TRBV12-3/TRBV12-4	TGTGCCAGCACCCCTATCGGGAGCCATGAGCAGTTCTTC	CASTPIGSHEQFF
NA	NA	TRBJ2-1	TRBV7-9	TGTGCCAGCAGCTCGAGGGGGTTGTTGGATGAGCAGTTCTTC	CASSSRGLLDEQFF
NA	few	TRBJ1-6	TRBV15	TGTGCCACCAGCAGGACCGATATGGCGGGGAGTTCACCCCTCCACTTT	CATSRTDMAGSSPLHF
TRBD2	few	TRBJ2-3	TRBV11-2	TGTGCCAGCTGGGCTAGCGGGAGCACAGATACGCAGTATTTT	CASWASGSTDTQYF
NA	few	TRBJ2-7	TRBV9	TGTGCCAGCAGCGTAGATGACCGGGGGAGCTACGAGCAGTACTTC	CASSVDDRGSYEQYF